This T cell receptor (beta chain) was obtained from a study of cytomegalovirus exposure and HLA in healthy donors. Study-wide findings and caveats: Links to common viral pathogens appeared, in a later analysis, for several of the most significant clusters. The authors later linked a missense DCLRE1C variant to TCR beta V- and J-gene trimming. Upon later analysis, HLA-associated TCR beta chains proved more clonally expanded than other, equally common chains.

V lost 0 bases and J 0 bases, leaving 13 bases between the germline ends. CDR3 size: 16 residues. CDR1 SGDLS and CDR2 YYNGEE come from the germline V gene. This PCR relied on a set of 60 Vbeta primers and 13 Jbeta primers. Clones were read by immunoSEQ multiplex PCR, and TCRdb kept only the in-frame ones, dropping some. Of 170,000 or so clones listed, 70% to 85% were seen once; the top ten hold 1.4% to 1.5%. With respect to this clone: Its antigen is not identified.

V usage is TRBV9 and J usage is TRBJ2-7; no firm D call. This receptor was obtained from a woman between 25 and 40 years old in good health and CMV-seropositive. The specimen was PBMCs. The chain's CDR3 is CASSVEADLGSYEQYF. The CDR3 DNA reads as TGTGCCAGCAGCGTAGAAGCAGATCTAGGCTCCTACGAGCAGTACTTC.